The clone carrying this TCR beta chain was detected many times. Amplification yielded TCR beta CDR3 regions, with RNA transcripts as the source. First-round RT-PCR targeting the TCR CDR3 was performed with the HTBI primer set. TCRdb recomputed calls from the multiplex PCR reads with MiXCR, one row per CDR3 protein. The profile shows some 570,000 distinct CDR3 sequences, about a sixth of them singletons. CDR3 length: 16 residues. Per germline, CDR1 MNHEY and CDR2 SVGEGT. J gave up 5 bases and V 2 bases, and 5 bases lay outside the gene matches. Subjects with ophthalmopathy showed a Clinical Activity Score no lower than 3, a NOSPECS grade no lower than 4, and a duration shorter than 3 months. The data originate from a study of T cells in Graves' hyperthyroidism and ophthalmopathy.

This chain uses TRBV6-2 or TRBV6-3 with TRBJ2-2; 10 bases match TRBD2. Material for sequencing was blood. The source of this sequence is a woman aged 18-30 years with Graves' ophthalmopathy. The CDR3 DNA sequence: TGTGCCAGCAGTTACGTCCTAGCGGGAGTAACCGGGGAGCTGTTTTTT. This encodes CASSYVLAGVTGELFF.